These T cell receptor beta chains were read from a single sample in a study of T-cell reconstitution after alpha-beta-depleted transplantation in children. TCRdb independently ran MiXCR on the PCR reads; one entry per CDR3 protein. The repertoire holds a few hundred thousand distinct CDR3 sequences, with 25% to 30% as singletons. Material: PBMCs, obtained before TCRalphabeta/CD19-depleted stem cell transplant. Source of these receptors: a boy younger than two with Wiskott-Aldrich syndrome, due to receive a stem cell transplant. Each CDR3 is given without its conserved first and last residue. D genes are given only for firm matches.

d_gene,v_gene,j_gene,CDR3aa
-,TRBV6-1,TRBJ1-1,ASSARQVNTEAF
TRBD2,TRBV11-2,TRBJ2-3,ASSLDGLGGTDTQY
-,TRBV5-1,TRBJ2-3,ASSREKSTDTQY
-,TRBV20-1,TRBJ2-7,SAPGGGGYEQY
-,TRBV12-3/TRBV12-4,TRBJ1-6,ASSPTGADSPLH
TRBD2,TRBV20-1,TRBJ2-7,SASASGRYEQY
-,TRBV28,TRBJ2-1,AHRASGKQQF
-,TRBV12-3/TRBV12-4,TRBJ2-5,ASSSGERGETQY
TRBD1,TRBV10-3,TRBJ2-7,AISTGTGRYEQY
TRBD1,TRBV12-3/TRBV12-4,TRBJ2-3,ASILTGTGTDTQY
TRBD2,TRBV20-1,TRBJ2-1,SASGRPSSYNEQF
TRBD1,TRBV12-3/TRBV12-4,TRBJ1-2,ASRTTGEEDYGYT
-,TRBV20-1,TRBJ2-5,SGSGQETQY
-,TRBV5-1,TRBJ2-5,ASRYGSGSERETQY
TRBD1,TRBV7-2,TRBJ2-1,ASSAGGTGSSEQF
TRBD2,TRBV3-1,TRBJ2-7,ASSPRLAGGTYEQY
TRBD2,TRBV28,TRBJ2-1,ATRLADNEQF
TRBD1,TRBV10-3,TRBJ2-1,AISESGTGGLNEQF
-,TRBV5-1,TRBJ2-1,ASSFDSYNEQF
-,TRBV4-1,TRBJ2-1,ASSQAPTRDVYEQF
-,TRBV10-3,TRBJ2-1,AISEGDSYNEQF
TRBD2,TRBV7-3,TRBJ2-2,ASSLYPSGSVNAGELF
-,TRBV5-1,TRBJ1-1,ASSQIGRSTEAF
-,TRBV18,TRBJ1-4,ASSVGVEKLF
-,TRBV4-1,TRBJ2-7,ASSQTTSSYEQY